This TCR beta chain was documented in a study of T cell responses to AZD1222 COVID-19 vaccine. Study results and caveats: White British people made up most donors, females outnumbered males, and clonal diversity was possibly underestimated. Only 5 or 6 individuals given AZD1222 were seropositive at baseline.

Clones were sequenced by immunoSEQ multiplex PCR, and TCRdb holds only the in-frame ones, with some missing. The table includes more than 150,000 clones, roughly nine tenths detected once. For this clone: What it binds is unknown.

CDR3 size: 16 residues. Unmatched junction bases numbered 5, after V lost 4 bases and J lost 0 bases. The V gene's germline CDR1 is SEHNR and CDR2 FQNEAQ (reference sequence). This specimen consisted of peripheral blood, obtained 28 days after the second AZD1222 dose. The TCR originated in an adult who received the AZD1222 COVID-19 vaccine. The chain joins TRBV7-9 to TRBJ1-1, with 10 bases that match TRBD1. The DNA of the CDR3 is TGTGCCAGCAGCTCAGGACAGGGGGGCATGAACACTGAAGCTTTCTTT. Translation: CASSSGQGGMNTEAFF. Drawing the rest from reference TRBV7-9 and TRBJ1-1, the complete variable domain is DTGVSQNPRHKITKRGQNVTFRCDPISEHNRLYWYRQTLGQGPEFLTYFQNEAQLEKSRLLSDRFSAERPKGSFSTLEIQRTEQGDSAMYLCASSSGQGGMNTEAFFGQGTRLTVV.